This T cell receptor beta chain was obtained from a study of CD8+CD57+ T cells in acquired aplastic anemia. Study background: Isolated CD4+ and CD8+ cells, once sorted, yielded DNA averaging 3.2 ug.

Only one count was recorded for this clonotype. The patients chosen for sequencing had shown expansion of CD8+CD57+ cells (detected by flow cytometry). Among the patients, all had severe acquired aplastic anemia. The blood sampling took place in patients who had so far received no therapy. Germline CDR1 LNHDA, CDR2 SQIVND (reference sequence). V shed 4 bases, J shed 6 bases, and the junction held 11 bases outside the gene matches. There are 16 residues in the CDR3. The template for TCR beta VDJ and CDR3 sequence profiling was genomic DNA. TCRdb re-called the reads with MiXCR, one entry per CDR3 protein. The sample lists under 350,000 distinct CDR3 sequences; approximately 60% were seen once.

The sequenced material came from sorted CD4+, CD8+, or CD8+CD57+ T cells (not recorded which) from PBMCs. The chain combines TRBV19 with TRBJ2-7, with TRBD2 matching over 11 bases. This TCR came from a human donor with aplastic anemia. The CDR3 reads CASSRLASGGSSEQYF. DNA of the CDR3: TGTGCCAGTAGTAGGCTGGCTAGCGGGGGGTCTTCCGAGCAGTACTTC.